The present entry profiles one T cell receptor beta chain with its context. Its antigen is currently unknown. This specimen belongs to a study of T cell repertoires in cytomegalovirus infection. Turning to the study itself: Through public TCR beta signatures, both CMV infection and matching HLA type were indicated.

Germline CDR1 ENHRY, CDR2 SYGVKD. CDR3 length: 16 residues. V dropped 3 bases and J dropped 4; count of bases not matched to a gene: 6. Overall study results and limits: The ex vivo response was dominated by HLA-C-restricted CMV-specific TCR beta clonotypes. The cumulative frequency of public TCR beta families identified carriers of CMV plus the relevant HLA.

A single record per CDR3 protein comes from TCRdb applying MiXCR to the reads. The sample records approximately 600,000 distinct CDR3 sequences, almost 40% being singletons. The material sequenced was cultured PBMCs, taken from culture after CMV antigen stimulation. The source is a human donor in good health (CMV status not recorded). Some clones in this sample may be carry-over from other donors' samples. J is TRBJ2-3 and V is TRBV10-3; 11 nucleotides line up with TRBD2. The DNA for the CDR3 is TGTGCCATCAGTGAAACTAGCGGGAGAGCGGCAGATACGCAGTATTTT. Its translation is CAISETSGRAADTQYF.